This T cell receptor (beta chain) was sequenced in a study of shared clonotypes between healthy human individuals. About the research overall: The cohort comprised a couple of women and three men. Their ages spanned 18 to 49 years.

Assay: immunoSEQ multiplex PCR; the TCRdb copy retains only in-frame clones and omits some. Among some 240,000 clones listed, 50% to 80% were seen once. V lost 4 bases to trimming and J lost 2 bases, with 21 bases between them. This CDR3 has 17 residues. Germline-derived CDR1 and CDR2 are SGHDT and YYEEEE. The origin of this receptor is a man aged 30 to 39 in good health. This sequence joins TRBV5-6 and TRBJ2-5, with no clear D. The material sequenced was memory CD4+ T cells sorted from blood. Subset specified: CD45RA-negative fraction. The CDR3 sequence is CASSLVGGTELQETQYF. The CDR3 coding sequence is TGTGCCAGCAGCCTGGTCGGTGGCACAGAGCTACAAGAGACCCAGTACTTC.